The rows below give T cell receptor beta chains drawn from one sample of a study of identical twins' blood T cells. TCRdb re-derived calls from the 5' RACE reads in MiXCR, one entry per CDR3 protein. The table shows 400,000 or so distinct CDR3 sequences, with over 25% occurring only once. The sequenced sample consisted of PBMCs. The receptors come from a woman aged 18-55 years in good health. CDR3s include the opening cysteine and the closing phenylalanine or tryptophan. The D gene is left open where the match is weak. Clone size, where shown, is once, few, many, or a class for clones that have expanded.

CASSQDLGTNPYEQYF,TGCGCCAGCAGCCAAGATCTTGGGACCAACCCCTACGAGCAGTACTTC,TRBV4-3,TRBJ2-7,.,.
CSVHRGMNTEAFF,TGCAGCGTTCACAGGGGGATGAACACTGAAGCTTTCTTT,TRBV29-1,TRBJ1-1,TRBD1,many
CASSVGGQVDTQYF,TGTGCCAGCAGCGTAGGGGGACAGGTCGATACGCAGTATTTT,TRBV9,TRBJ2-3,TRBD1,few
CASSGVRGTYGYTF,TGTGCCAGCAGTGGGGTCAGGGGGACCTATGGCTACACCTTC,TRBV2,TRBJ1-2,TRBD1,many
CASSFAATGELFF,TGTGCCAGCAGTTTCGCCGCCACCGGGGAGCTGTTTTTT,TRBV6-4,TRBJ2-2,.,few
CASSVGLAGGYNEQFF,TGTGCCAGCAGCGTAGGCCTAGCGGGGGGGTACAATGAGCAGTTCTTC,TRBV9,TRBJ2-1,TRBD2,.
CAISVGREQQPQHF,TGTGCCATCAGTGTAGGCAGGGAGCAGCAGCCCCAGCATTTT,TRBV10-3,TRBJ1-5,.,many
CASSPRGSETYNEQFF,TGTGCCAGCAGCCCCCGAGGTAGCGAAACCTACAATGAGCAGTTCTTC,TRBV9,TRBJ2-1,.,few
CATHPLQGSNTEAFF,TGTGCCACCCACCCGTTACAGGGTTCGAACACTGAAGCTTTCTTT,TRBV19,TRBJ1-1,.,few
CASSIQDTGELFF,TGTGCCAGTAGTATCCAGGACACCGGGGAGCTGTTTTTT,TRBV19,TRBJ2-2,.,many
CASGTGGSGNTIYF,TGTGCCAGCGGGACGGGGGGCTCTGGAAACACCATATATTTT,TRBV4-2,TRBJ1-3,.,.
CASSLEFGIQGEQFF,TGTGCCAGCAGCTTGGAGTTCGGGATACAAGGTGAGCAGTTCTTC,TRBV5-6,TRBJ2-1,.,.
CASSLGPSRFSYEQYF,TGCGCCAGCAGCTTGGGTCCATCGAGATTTTCCTACGAGCAGTACTTC,TRBV5-1,TRBJ2-7,.,.
CASKVRTSGHNEQFF,TGTGCCAGTAAGGTTAGGACTAGCGGCCACAATGAGCAGTTCTTC,TRBV19,TRBJ2-1,TRBD2,few
CASSLDRGRSNYGYTF,TGTGCCAGCTCATTGGACAGGGGCCGATCTAACTATGGCTACACCTTC,TRBV18,TRBJ1-2,TRBD1,.
CASSPNSFGGEQYF,TGTGCCAGCAGCCCGAACTCCTTCGGTGGCGAGCAGTACTTC,TRBV7-2,TRBJ2-7,.,.